The rows below give T cell receptor beta chains drawn from one sample of a study of beta chain features in type 1 diabetes. The table came from immunoSEQ multiplex PCR; TCRdb's copy has only in-frame clones and leaves some out. The data contain hundreds of thousands of clones, more than 13% of them singletons. The sample comprised naive CD4+ T cells from blood. The receptors here all came from a man aged 18 to 30 with type 1 diabetes. CDR3s include the opening cysteine and the closing phenylalanine or tryptophan. The D gene is left open where the match is weak. Where a row states a size, it is once, few, many or the class of an expanded clone; other rows omit it.

TRBV5-1	TRBD1	TRBJ2-7	few	CASSNRTGGNNEQYF	TGCGCCAGCAGCAACAGGACAGGGGGTAACAACGAGCAGTACTTC
TRBV30	.	TRBJ2-7	few	CAWSFGGHEQYF	TGTGCCTGGAGTTTCGGGGGCCACGAGCAGTACTTC
TRBV10-3	.	TRBJ2-7	.	CAISADRPFYLYEQYF	TGTGCCATCAGTGCGGACAGACCTTTTTATCTTTACGAGCAGTACTTC
TRBV7-2	.	TRBJ1-1	.	CASSLAEWGANTEAFF	TGTGCCAGCAGCCTGGCGGAATGGGGCGCGAACACTGAAGCTTTCTTT
TRBV28	.	TRBJ1-5	.	CASIQGAQRQPQHF	TGTGCCAGCATCCAGGGAGCGCAGCGCCAGCCCCAGCATTTT
TRBV5-4	.	TRBJ2-7	.	CASSPRVSAYEQYF	TGTGCCAGCAGCCCTAGAGTTTCGGCCTACGAGCAGTACTTC
TRBV30	.	TRBJ2-7	.	CAWGPPYEQYF	TGTGCCTGGGGACCTCCCTACGAGCAGTACTTC
TRBV20-1	.	TRBJ2-3	.	CSARKADTQYF	TGCAGTGCTAGAAAGGCAGATACGCAGTATTTT
TRBV4-3	.	TRBJ2-3	few	CASSQEGRQDNTDTQYF	TGCGCCAGCAGCCAAGAGGGTAGACAGGATAACACAGATACGCAGTATTTT
TRBV2	.	TRBJ2-1	few	CASSEDGQLYNEQFF	TGTGCCAGCAGTGAGGATGGACAATTATACAATGAGCAGTTCTTC
TRBV7-6	.	TRBJ1-5	few	CASSLGLGQPQHF	TGTGCCAGCAGCTTGGGGCTGGGTCAGCCCCAGCATTTT
TRBV27	.	TRBJ1-2	.	CASSSVPGGYGYTF	TGTGCCAGCAGTTCCGTACCGGGAGGCTATGGCTACACCTTC
TRBV5-1	.	TRBJ2-2	few	CASSLTGTPKNTGELFF	TGCGCCAGCAGCTTGACCGGGACTCCTAAAAACACCGGGGAGCTGTTTTTT
TRBV5-1	.	TRBJ2-1	.	CASSLESSYNEQFF	TGCGCCAGCAGCTTGGAGAGCTCCTACAATGAGCAGTTCTTC
TRBV28	TRBD1	TRBJ1-6	.	CASSSGVTGDNSPLHF	TGTGCCAGCAGTTCCGGGGTCACAGGGGACAACTCACCCCTCCACTTT
TRBV29-1	TRBD2	TRBJ2-1	few	CSVGEGQYNEQFF	TGCAGCGTTGGGGAGGGGCAATACAATGAGCAGTTCTTC
TRBV7-2	.	TRBJ1-1	.	CASSLATGRPEAFF	TGTGCCAGCAGCTTAGCCACAGGGCGTCCTGAAGCTTTCTTT
TRBV19	.	TRBJ2-4	few	CASSIPGLPPRGKNIQYF	TGTGCCAGTAGTATCCCAGGGCTCCCCCCGAGAGGCAAAAACATTCAGTACTTC
TRBV19	.	TRBJ2-3	few	CASRSPGVSTDTQYF	TGTGCCAGTAGGTCTCCAGGGGTGAGCACAGATACGCAGTATTTT